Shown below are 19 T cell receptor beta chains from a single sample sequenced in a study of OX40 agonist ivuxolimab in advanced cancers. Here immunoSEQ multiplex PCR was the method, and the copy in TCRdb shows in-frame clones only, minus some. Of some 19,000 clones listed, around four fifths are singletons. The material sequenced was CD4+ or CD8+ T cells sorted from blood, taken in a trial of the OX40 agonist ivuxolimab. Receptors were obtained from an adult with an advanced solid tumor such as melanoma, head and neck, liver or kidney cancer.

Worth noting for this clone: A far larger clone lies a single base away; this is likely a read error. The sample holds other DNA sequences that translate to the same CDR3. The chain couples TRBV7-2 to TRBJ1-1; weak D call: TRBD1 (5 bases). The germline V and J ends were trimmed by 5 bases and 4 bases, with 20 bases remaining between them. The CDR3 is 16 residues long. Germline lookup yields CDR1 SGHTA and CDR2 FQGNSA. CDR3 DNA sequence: TGTGCCAGCAGCCAAGTAGTGGACACACTATTCACTGAAGCTTTCTTT. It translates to CASSQVVDTLFTEAFF.

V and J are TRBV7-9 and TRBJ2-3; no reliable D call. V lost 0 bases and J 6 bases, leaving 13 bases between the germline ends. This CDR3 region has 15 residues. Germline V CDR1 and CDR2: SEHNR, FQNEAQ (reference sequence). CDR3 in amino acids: CASSLAHQSWDTQYF. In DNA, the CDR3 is TGTGCCAGCAGCTTAGCCCACCAAAGTTGGGATACGCAGTATTTT.

The chain's CDR3 is CASSLTGRNVAEAFF. Here the CDR3 DNA reads TGTGCCAGCAGTTTAACAGGGAGAAATGTGGCTGAAGCTTTCTTT. V and J are TRBV28 and TRBJ1-1, with D perhaps TRBD1 (6 bases). This CDR3 spans 15 amino acids. The germline gives CDR1 MDHEN, CDR2 SYDVKM. V shed 2 bases and J shed 6 bases, with 16 bases lying between them.

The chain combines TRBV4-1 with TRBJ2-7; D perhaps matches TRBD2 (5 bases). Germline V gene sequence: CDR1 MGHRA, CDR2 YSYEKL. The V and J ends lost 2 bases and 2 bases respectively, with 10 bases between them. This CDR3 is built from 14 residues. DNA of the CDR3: TGCGCCAGCAGCCAATCAGCGGATACCTACGAGCAGTACTTC. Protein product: CASSQSADTYEQYF.

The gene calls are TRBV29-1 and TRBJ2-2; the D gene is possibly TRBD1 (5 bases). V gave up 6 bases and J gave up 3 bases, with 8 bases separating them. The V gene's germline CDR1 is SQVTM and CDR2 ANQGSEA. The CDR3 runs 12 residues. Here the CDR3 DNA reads TGCAGCGTACCGACAGACACCGGGGAGCTGTTTTTT. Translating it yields CSVPTDTGELFF.

The CDR3 reads CASSFGGRVGELFF. Written as DNA, the CDR3 is TGTGCCAGCAGTTTCGGGGGGCGGGTCGGGGAGCTGTTTTTT. The chain is built from TRBV27 and TRBJ2-2; D perhaps matches TRBD2 (7 bases). Germline V gives CDR1 MNHEY, CDR2 SMNVEV (reference sequence). CDR3 length: 14 amino acids. V dropped 3 bases and J dropped 7 bases, with 12 bases sitting between them.

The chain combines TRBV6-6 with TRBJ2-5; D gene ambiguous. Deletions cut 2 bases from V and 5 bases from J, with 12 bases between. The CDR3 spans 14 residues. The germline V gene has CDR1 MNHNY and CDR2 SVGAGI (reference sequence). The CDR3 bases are TGTGCCAGCAGTTACAACAAAAAGCCGGAGACCCAGTACTTC. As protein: CASSYNKKPETQYF.

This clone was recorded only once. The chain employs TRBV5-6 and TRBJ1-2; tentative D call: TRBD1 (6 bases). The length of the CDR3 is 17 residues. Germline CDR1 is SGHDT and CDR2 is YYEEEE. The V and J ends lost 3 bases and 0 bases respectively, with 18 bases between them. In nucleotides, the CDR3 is TGTGCCAGCAGCTCAAAACCTGGGACAAAAGCTAACTATGGCTACACCTTC. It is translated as CASSSKPGTKANYGYTF.

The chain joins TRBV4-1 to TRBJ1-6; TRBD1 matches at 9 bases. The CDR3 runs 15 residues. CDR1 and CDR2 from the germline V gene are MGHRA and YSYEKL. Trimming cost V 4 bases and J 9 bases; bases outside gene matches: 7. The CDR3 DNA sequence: TGCGCCAGCAGCCCGTCCGGGACAGGGTTTTCACCCCTCCACTTT. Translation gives CASSPSGTGFSPLHF.

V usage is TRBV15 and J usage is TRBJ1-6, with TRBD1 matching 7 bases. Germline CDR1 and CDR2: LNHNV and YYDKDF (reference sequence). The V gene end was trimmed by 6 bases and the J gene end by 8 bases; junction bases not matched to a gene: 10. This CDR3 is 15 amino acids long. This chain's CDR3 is CATSGTATSYSPLHF. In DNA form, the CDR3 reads TGTGCCACCAGTGGGACAGCCACTAGCTATTCACCCCTCCACTTT.

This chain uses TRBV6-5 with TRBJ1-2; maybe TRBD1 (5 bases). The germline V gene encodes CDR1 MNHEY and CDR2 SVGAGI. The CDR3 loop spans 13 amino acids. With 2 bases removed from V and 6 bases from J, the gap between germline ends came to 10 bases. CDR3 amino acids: CASSYGGGDGYTF. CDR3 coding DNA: TGTGCCAGCAGTTACGGGGGTGGAGATGGCTACACCTTC.

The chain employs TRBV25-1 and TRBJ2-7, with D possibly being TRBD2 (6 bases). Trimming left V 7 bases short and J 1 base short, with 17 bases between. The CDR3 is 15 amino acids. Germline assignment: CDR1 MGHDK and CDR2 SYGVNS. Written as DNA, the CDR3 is TGTGCCAGCACCCGGGTGGGGGGAGAATCCTACGAGCAGTACTTC. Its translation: CASTRVGGESYEQYF.

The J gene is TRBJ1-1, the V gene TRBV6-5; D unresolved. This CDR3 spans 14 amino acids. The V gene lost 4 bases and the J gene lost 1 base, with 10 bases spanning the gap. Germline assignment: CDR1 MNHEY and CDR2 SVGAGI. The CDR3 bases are TGTGCCAGCAGTTCGGCCCTGGGGAACACTGAAGCTTTCTTT. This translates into CASSSALGNTEAFF.

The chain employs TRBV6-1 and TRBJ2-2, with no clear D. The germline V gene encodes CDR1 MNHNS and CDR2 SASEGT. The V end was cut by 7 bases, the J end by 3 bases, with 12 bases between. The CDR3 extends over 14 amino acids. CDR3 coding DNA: TGTGCCAGCAACCCGCCAACACACACCGGGGAGCTGTTTTTT. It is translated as CASNPPTHTGELFF.

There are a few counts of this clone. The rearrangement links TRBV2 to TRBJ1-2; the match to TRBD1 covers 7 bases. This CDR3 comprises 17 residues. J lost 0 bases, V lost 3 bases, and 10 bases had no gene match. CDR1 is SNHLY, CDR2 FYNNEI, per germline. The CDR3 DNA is TGTGCCAGCAGTGACGGGACAGCCCCTATTACTAACTATGGCTACACCTTC. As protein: CASSDGTAPITNYGYTF.

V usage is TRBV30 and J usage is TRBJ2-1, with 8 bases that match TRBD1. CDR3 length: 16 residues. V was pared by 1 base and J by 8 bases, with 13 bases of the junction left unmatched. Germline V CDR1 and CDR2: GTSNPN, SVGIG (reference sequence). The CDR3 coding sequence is TGTGCCTGGAGTGCAAAGGACAGGGTTGGATTACATGAGCAGTTCTTC. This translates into CAWSAKDRVGLHEQFF.

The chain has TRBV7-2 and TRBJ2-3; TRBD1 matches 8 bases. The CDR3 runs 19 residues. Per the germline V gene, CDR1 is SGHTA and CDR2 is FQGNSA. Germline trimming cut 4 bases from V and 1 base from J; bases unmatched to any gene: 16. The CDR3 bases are TGTGCCAGCAGCTCGCTCCGGGACAGGAGAGGGTGGCGCACAGATACGCAGTATTTT. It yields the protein CASSSLRDRRGWRTDTQYF. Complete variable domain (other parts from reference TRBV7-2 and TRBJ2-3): GAGVSQSPSNKVTEKGKDVELRCDPISGHTALYWYRQSLGQGLEFLIYFQGNSAPDKSGLPSDRFSAERTGGSVSTLTIQRTQQEDSAVYLCASSSLRDRRGWRTDTQYFGPGTRLTVL.

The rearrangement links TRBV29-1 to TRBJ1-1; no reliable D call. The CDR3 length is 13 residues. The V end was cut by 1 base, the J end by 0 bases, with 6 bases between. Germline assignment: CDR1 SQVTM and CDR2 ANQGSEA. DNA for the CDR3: TGCAGCGTTGAAGCGGAGATGAACACTGAAGCTTTCTTT. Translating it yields CSVEAEMNTEAFF.

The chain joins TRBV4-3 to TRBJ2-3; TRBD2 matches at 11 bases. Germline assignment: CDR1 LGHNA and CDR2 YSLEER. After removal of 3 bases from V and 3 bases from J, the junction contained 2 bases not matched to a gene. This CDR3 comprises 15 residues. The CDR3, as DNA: TGCGCCAGCAGCCAGATAGCGGGGGGGACAGATACGCAGTATTTT. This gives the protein CASSQIAGGTDTQYF.